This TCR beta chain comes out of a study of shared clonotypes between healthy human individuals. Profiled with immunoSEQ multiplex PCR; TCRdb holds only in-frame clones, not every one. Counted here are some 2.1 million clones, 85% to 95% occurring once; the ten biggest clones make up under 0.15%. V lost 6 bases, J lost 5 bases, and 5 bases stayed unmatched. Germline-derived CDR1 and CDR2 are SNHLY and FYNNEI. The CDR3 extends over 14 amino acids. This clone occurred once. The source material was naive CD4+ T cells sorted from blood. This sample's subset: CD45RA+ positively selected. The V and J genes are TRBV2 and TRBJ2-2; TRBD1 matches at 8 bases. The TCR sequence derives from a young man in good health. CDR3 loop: CASSRDRLTGELFF. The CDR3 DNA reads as TGTGCCAGCAGCCGGGACAGGCTGACCGGGGAGCTGTTTTTT.